This T cell receptor (beta chain) derives from a study of T-cell memory formation after mild COVID-19. Study results and limitations: Clones contracting over day 15 to 85 were CD4/CD8 balanced, with later expanders leaning CD4+.

The CDR3 is 12 amino acids. Trimming removed 7 bases at V and 7 bases at J, with 13 bases between. From the 5' RACE reads, TCRdb called clonotypes with MiXCR, one entry per CDR3 protein. Of 200,000 to 250,000 distinct CDR3 sequences in the sample, 25% to 35% were seen once. A few counts support this clonotype. Its antigen remains unidentified. Sequenced sample: PBMCs or a T cell subset sorted from them (not recorded which). The chain carries TRBV12-3 or TRBV12-4 and TRBJ1-1, with D possibly TRBD1 on 5 matching bases. This clonotype was obtained from an adult woman who had mild COVID-19 (a few samples of this study predate the infection). Cell type and time point are not known. The CDR3 DNA sequence: TGTGCCAGCACCTCCGGGACGTTTGAAGCTTTCTTT. Translated: CASTSGTFEAFF.